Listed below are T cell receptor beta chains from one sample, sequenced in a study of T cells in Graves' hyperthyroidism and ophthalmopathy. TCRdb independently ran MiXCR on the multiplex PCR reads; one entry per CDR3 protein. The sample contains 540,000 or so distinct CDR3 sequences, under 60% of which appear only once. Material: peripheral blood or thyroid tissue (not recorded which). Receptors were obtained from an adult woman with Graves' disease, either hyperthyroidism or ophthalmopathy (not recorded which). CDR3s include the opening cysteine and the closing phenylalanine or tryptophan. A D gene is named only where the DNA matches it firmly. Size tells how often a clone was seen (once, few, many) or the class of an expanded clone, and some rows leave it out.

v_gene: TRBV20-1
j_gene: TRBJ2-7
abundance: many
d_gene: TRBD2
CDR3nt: TGCAGTGCCAGTCCCGCCGGGACTAGCTTCTACGAGCAGTACTTC
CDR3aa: CSASPAGTSFYEQYF

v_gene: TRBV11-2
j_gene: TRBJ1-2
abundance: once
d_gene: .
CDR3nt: TGTGCCAGCAGCTTAATTGGCAGGAGGGTCTATGGCTACACCTTC
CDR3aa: CASSLIGRRVYGYTF

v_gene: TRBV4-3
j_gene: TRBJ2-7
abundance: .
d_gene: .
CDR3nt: TGCGCCAGCAGCCAAGATTCGCTCTCGTCCTACGAGCAGTACTTC
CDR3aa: CASSQDSLSSYEQYF

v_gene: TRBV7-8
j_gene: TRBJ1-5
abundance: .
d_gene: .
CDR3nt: TGTGCCAGCAGCTTGATGTTCCGACGCAATCAGCCCCAGCATTTT
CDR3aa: CASSLMFRRNQPQHF

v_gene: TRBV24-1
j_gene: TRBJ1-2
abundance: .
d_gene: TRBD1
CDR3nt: TGTGCTAAGGGGACCGCGGACAGGGTGACCAACTATGGCTACACCTTC
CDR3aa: CAKGTADRVTNYGYTF

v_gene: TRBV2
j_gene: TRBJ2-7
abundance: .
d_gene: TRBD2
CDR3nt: TGTGCCAGCCTGTCGGGAGGTGTCTACGAGCAGTACTTC
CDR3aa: CASLSGGVYEQYF

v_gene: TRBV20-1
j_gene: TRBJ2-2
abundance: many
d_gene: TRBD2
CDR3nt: TGCAGTGCTAGTACGACTAGCGGGAGGGCCGGCACCGGGGAGCTGTTTTTT
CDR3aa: CSASTTSGRAGTGELFF

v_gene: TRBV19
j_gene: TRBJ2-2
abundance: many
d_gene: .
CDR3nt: TGTGCCAGTCGTATGTCGTTTTGGGGATCGAACACCGGGGAGCTGTTTTTT
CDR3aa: CASRMSFWGSNTGELFF

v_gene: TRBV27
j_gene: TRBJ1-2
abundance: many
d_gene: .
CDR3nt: TGTGCCAGCAGGGGGGCAGGAGGGGACACCTTC
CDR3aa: CASRGAGGDTF

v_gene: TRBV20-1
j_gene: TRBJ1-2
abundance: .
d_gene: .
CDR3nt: TGCAGTGCTCCAGTGGGTGCGGGTCGTGCCGGCTACACCTTC
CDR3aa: CSAPVGAGRAGYTF

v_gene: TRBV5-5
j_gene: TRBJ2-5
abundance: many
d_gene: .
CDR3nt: TGTGCCAGCAGCTTGGCAGGGTGGTCAGCGGAGACCCAGTACTTC
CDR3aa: CASSLAGWSAETQYF

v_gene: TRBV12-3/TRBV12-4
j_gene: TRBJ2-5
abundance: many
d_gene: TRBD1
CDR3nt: TGTGCCATACGACAGGGGGACAAAGAGACCCAGTACTTC
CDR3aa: CAIRQGDKETQYF

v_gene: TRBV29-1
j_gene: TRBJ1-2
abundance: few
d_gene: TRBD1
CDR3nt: TGCAGCGTGACAGGGAGTACCTATGGCTACACCTTC
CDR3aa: CSVTGSTYGYTF

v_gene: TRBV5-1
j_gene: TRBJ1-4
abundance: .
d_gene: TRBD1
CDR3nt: TGCGCCAGTAAGACCACAGGGGCAGCTAATGAAAAACTGTTTTTT
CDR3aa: CASKTTGAANEKLFF

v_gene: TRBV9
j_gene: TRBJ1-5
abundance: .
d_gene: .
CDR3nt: TGTGCCAGCAGCTTGAGCGGGTTGGATCAGCCCCAGCATTTT
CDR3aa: CASSLSGLDQPQHF

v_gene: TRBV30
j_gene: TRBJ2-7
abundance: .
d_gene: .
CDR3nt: TGTGCCTGGAGTGAGAGATACGAGCAGTACTTC
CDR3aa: CAWSERYEQYF

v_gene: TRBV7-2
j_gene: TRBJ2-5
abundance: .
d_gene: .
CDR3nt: TGTGCCAGCAGCTTGTGGGTGGGCCTCCAAGAGACCCAGTACTTC
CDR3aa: CASSLWVGLQETQYF

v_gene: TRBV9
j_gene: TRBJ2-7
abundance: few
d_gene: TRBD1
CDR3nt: TGTGCCAGCAGCTGGGGACAGGGGGAAGGAAACGAGCAGTACTTC
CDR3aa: CASSWGQGEGNEQYF

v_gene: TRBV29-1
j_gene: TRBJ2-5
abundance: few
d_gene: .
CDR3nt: TGCAGCGTTGGGTTGAGACAGCAAGAGACCCAGTACTTC
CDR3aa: CSVGLRQQETQYF

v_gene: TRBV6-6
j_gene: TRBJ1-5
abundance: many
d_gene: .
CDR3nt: TGTGCCAGCAGTTACTCGAAGGGGTATAGCAATCAGCCCCAGCATTTT
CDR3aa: CASSYSKGYSNQPQHF

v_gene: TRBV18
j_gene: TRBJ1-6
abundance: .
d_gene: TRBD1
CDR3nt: TGTGCCAGCTCAGGCCGGGACAGGGGCGGTTCACCCCTCCACTTT
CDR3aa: CASSGRDRGGSPLHF

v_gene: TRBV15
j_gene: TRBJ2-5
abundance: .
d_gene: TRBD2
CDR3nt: TGTGCCACCAGCAGAGAAGTAGCGGGGACCCAAGAGACCCAGTACTTC
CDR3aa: CATSREVAGTQETQYF

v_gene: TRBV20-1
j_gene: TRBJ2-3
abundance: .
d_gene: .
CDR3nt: TGCAGTGCTAGAGACTCTAACCGAGATACGCAGTATTTT
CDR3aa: CSARDSNRDTQYF

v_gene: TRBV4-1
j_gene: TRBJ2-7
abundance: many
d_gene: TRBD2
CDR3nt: TGCGCCAGCAGCCACAAATTAGCGGGAGAGAGCGAGCAGTACTTC
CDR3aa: CASSHKLAGESEQYF

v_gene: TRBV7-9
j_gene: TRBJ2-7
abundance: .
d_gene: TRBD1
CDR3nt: TGTGCCAGCAGCCTATTGGACAGGGGGCAGTACTTC
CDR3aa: CASSLLDRGQYF

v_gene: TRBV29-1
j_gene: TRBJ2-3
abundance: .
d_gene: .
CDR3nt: TGCAGCTCCTCGGCCTACGGCACAGATACGCAGTATTTT
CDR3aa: CSSSAYGTDTQYF

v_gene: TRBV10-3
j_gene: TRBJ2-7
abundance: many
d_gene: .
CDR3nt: TGTGCCACCCGATCGGGGGGCCAACTCTTGGGCGAGCAGTACTTC
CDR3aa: CATRSGGQLLGEQYF

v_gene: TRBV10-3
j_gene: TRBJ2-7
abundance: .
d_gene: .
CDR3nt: TGTGCCATCAGTGAGGAGGGGGACGGAACCTACGAGCAGTACTTC
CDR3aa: CAISEEGDGTYEQYF